The sequence of this TCR beta chain was determined in a study of T-cell reconstitution after alpha-beta-depleted transplantation in children. Regarding the study as a whole: In patients about two months after transplant, alpha-beta T cells reportedly arose from several hundred expanded graft clones. Counts and diversity of T cells one year after transplant came mostly from newly produced T cells.

Germline-derived CDR1 and CDR2 are LNHDA and SQIVND (reference sequence). The CDR3 is made up of 15 amino acids. TCRbeta library construction was performed incorporating unique molecular identifiers. One entry per CDR3 protein, called by TCRdb with MiXCR from the PCR reads. The sample lists 250,000 to 400,000 distinct CDR3 sequences, 23% occurring once. Of note for this clonotype: The target antigen is unknown. At one boundary the junction diverges from the germline segment, which might be a read error.

The clonotype comes from a male patient aged 5 to 17 who had a stem cell transplant for acute lymphoblastic leukemia, so the T cells may come from the graft donor. The V gene is TRBV19, the J gene TRBJ2-7; the D gene is possibly TRBD1 (6 bases). The sequencing here drew on PBMCs, mostly from graft donor cells, taken 180 days after TCRalphabeta/CD19-depleted stem cell transplant. The DNA of the CDR3 is TGTGCCAGTAGTATGGCCCGGACAGCCTCCTACGAGCGGTACTTC. It translates to CASSMARTASYERYF.